This is a list of T cell receptor beta chains from one sample in a study of T-cell reconstitution after alpha-beta-depleted transplantation in children. Using its own MiXCR run on the PCR reads, TCRdb lists one record per CDR3 protein. The data show 500,000 to 600,000 distinct CDR3 sequences, with approximately 20% seen just once and roughly 3.3% held by the top ten. The sequencing used PBMCs from the stem cell graft donor, collected from the stem cell graft. Receptors were obtained from a human donor who donated a stem cell graft to a child with acute lymphoblastic leukemia. Each CDR3 is given with its conserved first and last residue.

V	J	CDR3
TRBV24-1	TRBJ2-1	CATSDLGLAGEDEQFF
TRBV29-1	TRBJ2-1	CSVEKVYNEQFF
TRBV21-1	TRBJ2-7	CASSKEGSLRRMIPYEQYF
TRBV29-1	TRBJ2-7	CSVLAGTYEQYF
TRBV20-1	TRBJ1-5	CSATSGNQPQHF
TRBV11-1	TRBJ1-1	CASSPVWGNTEAFF
TRBV20-1	TRBJ2-1	CSANKPGLATNEQFF
TRBV10-3	TRBJ2-7	CAISASSQGGYEQYF
TRBV13	TRBJ2-5	CASSPKGTGARETQYF
TRBV18	TRBJ2-3	CASSFTSGSRGDTQYF
TRBV9	TRBJ2-2	CASSVEASGRYEVTGELFF
TRBV7-9	TRBJ2-2	CASSSSGTGLGELFF
TRBV29-1	TRBJ2-1	CSVEGLAGGNEQFF
TRBV21-1	TRBJ2-3	CASSKDGSGRTDTQYF
TRBV20-1	TRBJ2-3	CSARGPGLAGGRATDTQYF
TRBV9	TRBJ2-1	CASSADRGSYNEQFF